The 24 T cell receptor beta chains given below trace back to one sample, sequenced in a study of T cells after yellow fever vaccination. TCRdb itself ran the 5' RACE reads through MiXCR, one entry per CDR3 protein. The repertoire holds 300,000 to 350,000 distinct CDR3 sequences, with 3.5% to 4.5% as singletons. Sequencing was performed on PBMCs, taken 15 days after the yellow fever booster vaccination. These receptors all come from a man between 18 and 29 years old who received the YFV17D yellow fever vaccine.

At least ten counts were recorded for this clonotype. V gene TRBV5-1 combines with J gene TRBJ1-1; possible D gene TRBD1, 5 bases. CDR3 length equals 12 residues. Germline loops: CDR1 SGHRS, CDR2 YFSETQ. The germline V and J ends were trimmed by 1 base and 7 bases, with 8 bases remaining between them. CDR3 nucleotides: TGCGCCAGCAGCTTGCGAGGGGTTGAAGCTTTCTTT. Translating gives CASSLRGVEAFF.

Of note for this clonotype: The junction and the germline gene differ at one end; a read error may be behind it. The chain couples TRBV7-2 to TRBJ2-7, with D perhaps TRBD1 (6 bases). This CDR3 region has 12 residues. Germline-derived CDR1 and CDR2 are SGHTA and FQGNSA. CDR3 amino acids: CASSLQGNEKYF. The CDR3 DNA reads TGTGCCAGCAGCTTGCAGGGGAACGAGAAGTACTTC.

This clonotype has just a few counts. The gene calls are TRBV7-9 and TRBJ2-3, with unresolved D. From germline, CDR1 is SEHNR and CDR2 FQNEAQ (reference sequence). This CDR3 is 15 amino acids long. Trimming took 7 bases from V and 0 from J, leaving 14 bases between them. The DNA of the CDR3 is TGTGCCAGCAACCTTCGGCGTTCTAGCACAGATACGCAGTATTTT. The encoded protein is CASNLRRSSTDTQYF.

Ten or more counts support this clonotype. The CDR3 spells CASSVSGGGQGTQYF. Written as DNA, the CDR3 is TGTGCCAGCAGCGTAAGCGGGGGGGGCCAGGGGACCCAGTACTTC. This rearrangement joins TRBV9 to TRBJ2-5; 10 nucleotides align to TRBD2. V lost 1 base and J lost 7; bases outside the gene matches: 7. Germline values: CDR1 SGDLS, CDR2 YYNGEE. There are 15 residues in the CDR3.

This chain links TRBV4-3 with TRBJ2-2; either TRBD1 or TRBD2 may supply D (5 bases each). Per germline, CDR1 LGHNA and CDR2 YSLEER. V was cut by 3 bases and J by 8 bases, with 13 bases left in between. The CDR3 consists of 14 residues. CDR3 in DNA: TGCGCCAGCAGCCACGTGGGACGCTTAGGGGAGCTGTTTTTT. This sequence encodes CASSHVGRLGELFF.

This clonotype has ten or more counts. CDR3 in amino acids: CASSLQGNSYNEQFF. Here the CDR3 DNA reads TGTGCCAGCAGTTTACAGGGAAACTCCTACAATGAGCAGTTCTTC. This chain joins TRBV25-1 and TRBJ2-1, with D perhaps matching TRBD1 (6 bases). Germline V CDR1 and CDR2: MGHDK, SYGVNS. The CDR3 covers 15 residues. V was shortened by 5 bases and J by 0 bases, with 11 bases between the two germline ends.

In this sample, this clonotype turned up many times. The CDR3 DNA follows: TGTGCCAGCAGCTCGCACCGAGACCCCGGGCGGGGGGCCAACGTCCTGACTTTC. This gives the protein CASSSHRDPGRGANVLTF. This chain joins TRBV7-3 and TRBJ2-6; D not resolved. The V gene lost 4 bases and the J gene lost 4 bases, with 20 bases spanning the gap. The CDR3 has 18 residues. Germline CDR1 and CDR2: SGHTA and FQGTGA.

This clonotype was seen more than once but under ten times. CDR3 in DNA: TGTGCCAGCAGCCGACAAGGAGGGGAAGAAGAGACCCAGTACTTC. Translating gives CASSRQGGEEETQYF. The chain combines TRBV4-2 with TRBJ2-5; maybe TRBD2 (6 bases). Per the germline V gene, CDR1 is LGHNA and CDR2 is YNFKEQ. V lost 4 bases to trimming and J lost 3 bases, with 15 bases between them. This CDR3 is 15 amino acids long.

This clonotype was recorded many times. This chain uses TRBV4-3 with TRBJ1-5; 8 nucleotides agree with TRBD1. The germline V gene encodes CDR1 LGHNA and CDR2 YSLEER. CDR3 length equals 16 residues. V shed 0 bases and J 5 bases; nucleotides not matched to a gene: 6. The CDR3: CASSQDYQGAYQPQHF. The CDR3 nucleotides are TGCGCCAGCAGCCAAGATTACCAGGGGGCTTATCAGCCCCAGCATTTT.

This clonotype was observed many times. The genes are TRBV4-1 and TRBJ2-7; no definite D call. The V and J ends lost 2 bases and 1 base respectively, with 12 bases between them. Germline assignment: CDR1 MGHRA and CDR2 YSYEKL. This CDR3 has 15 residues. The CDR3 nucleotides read TGCGCCAGCAGCCAATTGGGCCGTAGGTCCTACGAGCAGTACTTC. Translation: CASSQLGRRSYEQYF.

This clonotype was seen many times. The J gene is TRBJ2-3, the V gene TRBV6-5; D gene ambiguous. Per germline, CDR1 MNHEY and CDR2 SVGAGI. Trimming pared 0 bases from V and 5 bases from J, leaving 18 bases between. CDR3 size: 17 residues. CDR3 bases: TGTGCCAGCAGTTACTCGATTCCAGTCCGGCCGGGAGATACGCAGTATTTT. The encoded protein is CASSYSIPVRPGDTQYF.

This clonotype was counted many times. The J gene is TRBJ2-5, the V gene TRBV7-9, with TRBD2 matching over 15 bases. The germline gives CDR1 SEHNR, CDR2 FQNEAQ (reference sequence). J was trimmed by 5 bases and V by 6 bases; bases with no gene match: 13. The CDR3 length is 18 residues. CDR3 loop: CASRTGTSGGISQETQYF. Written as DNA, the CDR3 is TGTGCCAGCAGGACCGGGACTAGCGGGGGGATCAGCCAGGAGACCCAGTACTTC.

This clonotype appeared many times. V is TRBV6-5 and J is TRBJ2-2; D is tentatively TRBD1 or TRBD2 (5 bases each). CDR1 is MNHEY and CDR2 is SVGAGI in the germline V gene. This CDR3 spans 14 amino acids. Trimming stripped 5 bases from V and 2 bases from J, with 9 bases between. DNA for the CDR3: TGTGCCAGCAGTCGGGACCTCAACACCGGGGAGCTGTTTTTT. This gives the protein CASSRDLNTGELFF.

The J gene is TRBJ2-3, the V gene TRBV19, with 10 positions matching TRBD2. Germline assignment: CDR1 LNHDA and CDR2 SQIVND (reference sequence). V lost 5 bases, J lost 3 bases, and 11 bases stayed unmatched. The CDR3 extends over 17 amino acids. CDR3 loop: CASSSLGPSGGTDTQYF. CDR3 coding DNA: TGTGCCAGTAGTTCTTTAGGACCTAGCGGGGGAACAGATACGCAGTATTTT.

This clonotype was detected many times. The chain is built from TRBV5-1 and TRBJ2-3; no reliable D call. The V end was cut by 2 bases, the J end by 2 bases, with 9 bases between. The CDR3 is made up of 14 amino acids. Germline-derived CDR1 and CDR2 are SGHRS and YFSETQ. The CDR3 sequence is CASSFGLYTDTQYF. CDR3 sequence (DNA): TGCGCCAGCAGCTTTGGGCTGTACACAGATACGCAGTATTTT.

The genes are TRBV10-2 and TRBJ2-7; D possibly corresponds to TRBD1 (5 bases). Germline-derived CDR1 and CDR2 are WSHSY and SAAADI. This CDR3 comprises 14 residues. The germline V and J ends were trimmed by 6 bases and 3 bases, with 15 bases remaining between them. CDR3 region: CASSKTDGSYEQYF. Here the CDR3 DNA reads TGCGCCAGCAGCAAGACAGATGGAAGCTACGAGCAGTACTTC.

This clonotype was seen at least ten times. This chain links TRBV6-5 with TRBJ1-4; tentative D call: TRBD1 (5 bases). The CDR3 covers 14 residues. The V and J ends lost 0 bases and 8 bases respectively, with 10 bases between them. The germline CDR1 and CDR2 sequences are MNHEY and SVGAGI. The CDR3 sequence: CASSYSGRVEKLFF. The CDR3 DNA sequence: TGTGCCAGCAGTTACTCGGGCAGGGTGGAAAAACTGTTTTTT.

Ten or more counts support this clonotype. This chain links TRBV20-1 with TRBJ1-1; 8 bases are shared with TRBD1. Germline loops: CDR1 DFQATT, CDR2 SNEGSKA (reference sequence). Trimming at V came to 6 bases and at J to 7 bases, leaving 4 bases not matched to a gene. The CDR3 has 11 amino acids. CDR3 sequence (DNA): TGCAGTGCCCGGACAGGGCGTGAAGCTTTCTTT. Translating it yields CSARTGREAFF.

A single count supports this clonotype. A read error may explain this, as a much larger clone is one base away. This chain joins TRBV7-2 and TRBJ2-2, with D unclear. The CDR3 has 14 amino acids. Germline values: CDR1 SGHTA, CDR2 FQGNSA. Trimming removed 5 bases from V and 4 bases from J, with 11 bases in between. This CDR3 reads CASSPYLITGELFF. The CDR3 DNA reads TGTGCCAGCAGCCCGTATCTGATCACCGGGGAGCTGTTTTTT.

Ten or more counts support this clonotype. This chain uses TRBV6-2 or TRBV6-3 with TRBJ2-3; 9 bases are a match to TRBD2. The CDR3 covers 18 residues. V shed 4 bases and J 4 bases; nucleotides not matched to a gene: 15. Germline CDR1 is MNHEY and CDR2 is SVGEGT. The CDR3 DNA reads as TGTGCCAGCAGTTTAGGAGGGCGGGGGGGCCGATCAGCAGATACGCAGTATTTT. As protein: CASSLGGRGGRSADTQYF.

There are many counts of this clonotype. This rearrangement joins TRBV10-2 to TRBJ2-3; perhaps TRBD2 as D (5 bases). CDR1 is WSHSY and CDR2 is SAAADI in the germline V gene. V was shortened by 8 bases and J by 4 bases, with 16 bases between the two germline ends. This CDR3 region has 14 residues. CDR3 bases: TGCGCCAGCCTACTACGTGAGGGTCCAGATACGCAGTATTTT. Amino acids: CASLLREGPDTQYF.

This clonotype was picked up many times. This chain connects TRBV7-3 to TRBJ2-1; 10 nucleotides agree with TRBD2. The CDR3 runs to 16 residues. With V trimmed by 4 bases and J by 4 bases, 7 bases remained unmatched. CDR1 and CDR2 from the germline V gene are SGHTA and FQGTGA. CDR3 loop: CASSSGLAGAYNEQFF. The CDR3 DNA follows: TGTGCCAGCAGCTCAGGTCTAGCGGGAGCTTACAATGAGCAGTTCTTC.

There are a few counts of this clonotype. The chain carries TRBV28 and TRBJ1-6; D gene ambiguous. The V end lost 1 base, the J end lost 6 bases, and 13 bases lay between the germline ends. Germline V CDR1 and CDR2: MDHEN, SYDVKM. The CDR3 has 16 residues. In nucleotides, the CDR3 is TGTGCCAGCAGTTTATCCCCCGGAGTACTTAATTCACCCCTCCACTTT. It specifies CASSLSPGVLNSPLHF.

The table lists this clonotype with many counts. This CDR3 is CASSYLADGDNSPLHF. The CDR3 nucleotides are TGTGCCAGCAGTTACTTGGCGGACGGCGATAATTCACCCCTCCACTTT. The chain has TRBV6-5 and TRBJ1-6; D ambiguous. Trimming cost V 1 base and J 5 bases, with 12 bases left between them. The CDR3 consists of 16 residues. CDR1 and CDR2 (germline): MNHEY, SVGAGI.